The 19 T cell receptor beta chains in this list originate from one sample, sequenced in a study of T cell changes during pregnancy in multiple sclerosis. Sequencing was performed with immunoSEQ multiplex PCR; in TCRdb, only in-frame clones are kept and a portion is missing. The sample has 80,000 to 100,000 clones; 90% to 95% are singletons. The sample here was peripheral blood, taken after pregnancy. These receptors all come from a female donor in good health, enrolled as a control in a pregnancy study.

This rearrangement joins TRBV7-2 to TRBJ1-2; the match to TRBD1 covers 10 bases. CDR3 size: 16 residues. The germline gives CDR1 SGHTA, CDR2 FQGNSA. J lost 0 bases, V lost 4 bases, and 5 bases had no gene match. The CDR3 reads CASSSRQGAPNYGYTF. The CDR3 DNA is TGTGCCAGCAGCTCCCGACAGGGGGCGCCTAACTATGGCTACACCTTC.

The rearrangement uses TRBV27 and TRBJ1-4, with 8 positions matching TRBD1. The length of the CDR3 is 14 residues. CDR1 is MNHEY and CDR2 is SMNVEV in the germline V gene (reference sequence). Germline trimming cut 6 bases from V and 6 bases from J; bases unmatched to any gene: 6. In DNA, the CDR3 is TGTGCCAGCAGACGCAGGGGGCTGGATGAAAAACTGTTTTTT. Its protein is CASRRRGLDEKLFF.

In the case of this clone: Mismatch with germline at one junction end may stem from a read error. The V call is TRBV9, the J call TRBJ2-2, with D possibly matching TRBD1 (6 bases). In germline, CDR1 is SGDLS, CDR2 YYNGEE. The CDR3 covers 18 residues. CDR3 residues: CASSVAGRGISNAGELFF. In DNA form, the CDR3 reads TGTGCCAGCAGCGTAGCAGGCAGGGGTATTTCGAACGCCGGGGAGCTGTTTTTT.

The chain is built from TRBV19 and TRBJ1-2; D uncertain. Germline-derived CDR1 and CDR2 are LNHDA and SQIVND (reference sequence). This CDR3 comprises 9 residues. V lost 9 bases and J lost 6, with 5 bases in between. CDR3 nucleotides: TGTGCCAGCCTAGATGGCTACACCTTC. Translation gives CASLDGYTF. The whole variable domain, filled in from reference TRBV19 and TRBJ1-2, reads DGGITQSPKYLFRKEGQNVTLSCEQNLNHDAMYWYRQDPGQGLRLIYYSQIVNDFQKGDIAEGYSVSREKKESFPLTVTSAQKNPTAFYLCASLDGYTFGSGTRLTVV.

The V and J genes are TRBV5-5 and TRBJ1-2; a possible D gene is TRBD1 (6 bases). Germline V gene lookup returns CDR1 SGHKS and CDR2 YYEKEE (reference sequence). The CDR3 loop spans 14 amino acids. Trimming removed 0 bases at V and 8 bases at J, with 14 bases between. The CDR3 is CASSLDQGQGGYTF. Here the CDR3 DNA reads TGTGCCAGCAGCTTGGACCAGGGGCAAGGAGGCTACACCTTC.

The chain has TRBV9 and TRBJ1-6; TRBD1 is a possible D gene (5 bases). This CDR3 contains 16 residues. CDR1 and CDR2 (germline): SGDLS, YYNGEE. V shed 0 bases and J shed 4 bases, with 11 bases lying between them. The CDR3 loop reads CASSVAGRTYNSPLHF. CDR3 nucleotides: TGTGCCAGCAGCGTAGCAGGGAGGACTTATAATTCACCCCTCCACTTT.

The rearrangement uses TRBV4-1 and TRBJ2-1; no clear D. Trimming shortened V by 1 base and J by 15 bases, and 13 bases separated the two germline ends. Germline CDR1 reads MGHRA; CDR2 reads YSYEKL. This CDR3 is built from 12 residues. The CDR3 here is CASSQGPARRFF. The CDR3, as DNA: TGCGCCAGCAGCCAAGGACCTGCTAGGCGGTTCTTC.

The chain recombines TRBV6-1 with TRBJ1-4, with D maybe TRBD1 (5 bases). Trimming left V 4 bases short and J 0 bases short, with 12 bases between. This CDR3 spans 16 amino acids. Looked up from germline, CDR1 is MNHNS and CDR2 is SASEGT. CDR3 residues: CASSARDLATNEKLFF. Here the CDR3 DNA reads TGTGCCAGCAGTGCCCGGGACTTAGCAACTAATGAAAAACTGTTTTTT.

The chain carries TRBV29-1 and TRBJ1-1; tentatively, D is TRBD1 (5 bases). CDR3 length: 12 amino acids. Per the germline V gene, CDR1 is SQVTM and CDR2 is ANQGSEA. V lost 7 bases and J 4 bases, leaving 13 bases between the germline ends. The CDR3 DNA is TGCAGCGGCTCAGGGTCGGCCACTGAAGCTTTCTTT. Translated: CSGSGSATEAFF.

The chain recombines TRBV29-1 with TRBJ2-7, with D possibly TRBD2 on 6 matching bases. Trimming removed 5 bases at V and 0 bases at J, with 11 bases between. The CDR3 loop spans 13 amino acids. The germline CDR1 and CDR2 sequences are SQVTM and ANQGSEA. CDR3 in DNA: TGCAGCGTTCAAGGAGGGCCCTCCTACGAGCAGTACTTC. Its translation is CSVQGGPSYEQYF.

The CDR3 nucleotides are TGTGCCAGCAGCGTCACTAGCGGGGGGGCCATCAATGAGCAGTTCTTC. It translates to CASSVTSGGAINEQFF. This rearrangement joins TRBV7-8 to TRBJ2-1; 13 nucleotides match TRBD2. V trimming: 5 bases; J trimming: 6 bases; junction bases outside the gene matches: 7. The CDR3 contains 16 residues. Germline V CDR1 and CDR2: SGHVS, FQNEAQ.

V is TRBV7-9 and J is TRBJ2-7, with TRBD2 identical over 9 bases. J gave up 4 bases and V 5 bases, and 9 bases lay outside the gene matches. CDR3 length: 15 amino acids. Germline CDR1 reads SEHNR; CDR2 reads FQNEAQ (reference sequence). The CDR3 coding sequence is TGTGCCAGCAGCCCGCGGGGGGGCGGGGAGTACGAGCAGTACTTC. The encoded protein is CASSPRGGGEYEQYF.

This clone has more than one count but fewer than ten. The rearrangement joins TRBV9 to TRBJ1-1; 8 nucleotides line up with TRBD1. The CDR3 has 14 residues. CDR1 and CDR2 from the germline V gene are SGDLS and YYNGEE. With V trimmed by 2 bases and J by 5 bases, 5 bases remained unmatched. The CDR3 sequence: CASSVSDRGTEAFF. For the CDR3, the DNA is TGTGCCAGCAGCGTTTCTGACAGGGGTACTGAAGCTTTCTTT.

V usage is TRBV5-1 and J usage is TRBJ2-5; 10 bases fit TRBD2. The germline gives CDR1 SGHRS, CDR2 YFSETQ. V lost 0 bases, J lost 5 bases, and 4 bases stayed unmatched. CDR3 length: 15 amino acids. The CDR3 here is CASSLGASGGETQYF. The CDR3 coding sequence is TGCGCCAGCAGCTTGGGGGCTAGCGGGGGTGAGACCCAGTACTTC. Variable domain in full (rest from reference TRBV5-1 and TRBJ2-5): KAGVTQTPRYLIKTRGQQVTLSCSPISGHRSVSWYQQTPGQGLQFLFEYFSETQRNKGNFPGRFSGRQFSNSRSEMNVSTLELGDSALYLCASSLGASGGETQYFGPGTRLLVL.

V and J are TRBV30 and TRBJ1-4, with D perhaps TRBD1 (5 bases). The ends were cut back, 0 bases at V and 0 bases at J, with 11 bases in the middle. The V gene's germline CDR1 is GTSNPN and CDR2 SVGIG (reference sequence). The CDR3 sequence is 16 residues long. CDR3 DNA sequence: TGTGCCTGGAGTGTAGGAGGGGCCGCAACTAATGAAAAACTGTTTTTT. Its protein product is CAWSVGGAATNEKLFF.

This clone was seen only a few times. The chain employs TRBV19 and TRBJ1-2; 8 nucleotides line up with TRBD1. This CDR3 comprises 14 residues. Germline CDR1 is LNHDA and CDR2 is SQIVND (reference sequence). Trimming cost V 5 bases and J 3 bases; bases outside gene matches: 5. The CDR3 region is CASSAQGGDYGYTF. The CDR3 DNA sequence: TGTGCCAGTAGTGCACAGGGGGGCGACTATGGCTACACCTTC.

The chain has TRBV18 and TRBJ2-1, with D unresolved. The ends were cut back, 6 bases at V and 0 bases at J, with 12 bases in the middle. From germline, CDR1 is KGHSH and CDR2 LQKENI. This CDR3 has 15 amino acids. CDR3 DNA sequence: TGTGCCAGCTCTACGTCGGGTACCTCCTACAATGAGCAGTTCTTC. Protein: CASSTSGTSYNEQFF.

This rearrangement joins TRBV6-1 to TRBJ1-1, with a possible D match to TRBD1 (6 bases). CDR1 is MNHNS and CDR2 is SASEGT in the germline V gene. Trimming pared 3 bases from V and 1 base from J, leaving 12 bases between. This CDR3 spans 15 amino acids. The CDR3 loop is CASSDRGLSNTEAFF. For the CDR3, the DNA is TGTGCCAGCAGTGACAGGGGCCTATCGAACACTGAAGCTTTCTTT.

The chain is built from TRBV28 and TRBJ2-3, with 9 bases aligning to TRBD1. J lost 3 bases, V lost 4 bases, and 11 bases had no gene match. Looked up from germline, CDR1 is MDHEN and CDR2 is SYDVKM. The length of the CDR3 is 17 residues. CDR3 region: CASSSFLGTGTTDTQYF. CDR3 DNA: TGTGCCAGCAGTTCGTTCCTCGGGACAGGGACGACAGATACGCAGTATTTT.